A single sample is the source of the 10 T cell receptor beta chains below, sequenced in a study of identical twins. TCRdb reprocessed the 5' RACE reads via MiXCR and lists one record per CDR3 protein. The repertoire consists of approximately 220,000 distinct CDR3 sequences, with approximately 9% occurring once and the leading ten covering around 5%. The sequencing sample was made of memory (CD45RO+) T cells sorted from blood. Every receptor here comes from a woman aged 18 to 35 in good health.

This clonotype was observed a handful of times. The chain couples TRBV11-3 to TRBJ2-2, with D perhaps being TRBD1 or TRBD2 (5 bases each). CDR3 size: 16 residues. Trimming removed 3 bases at V and 6 bases at J, with 17 bases between. Germline CDR1 reads SGHNT; CDR2 reads YENEEA. The CDR3 loop reads CASSFSGVKGSGELFF. CDR3 nucleotide sequence: TGTGCCAGCAGCTTTTCCGGGGTTAAGGGGTCCGGGGAGCTGTTTTTT.

This clonotype has only a few counts. The chain links TRBV3-1 to TRBJ2-2; weak D call: TRBD2 (7 bases). Looked up from germline, CDR1 is LGHDT and CDR2 is YNNKEL (reference sequence). V lost 0 bases to trimming and J lost 4 bases, with 15 bases between them. The CDR3 runs to 17 residues. CDR3 DNA sequence: TGTGCCAGCAGCCAAGATAGTAGGCGGGGGCCCACCGGGGAGCTGTTTTTT. It yields the protein CASSQDSRRGPTGELFF.

The gene calls are TRBV25-1 and TRBJ1-1; TRBD1 matches at 7 bases. V lost 8 bases to trimming and J lost 4 bases; unmatched junction nucleotides: 7. The V gene's germline CDR1 is MGHDK and CDR2 SYGVNS. The CDR3 loop spans 13 amino acids. In DNA, the CDR3 is TGTGCCAGCCGATGGGCAGGGGGCACTGAAGCTTTCTTT. Its translation: CASRWAGGTEAFF. The whole variable domain, remainder taken from reference TRBV25-1 and TRBJ1-1, is EADIYQTPRYLVIGTGKKITLECSQTMGHDKMYWYQQDPGMELHLIHYSYGVNSTEKGDLSSESTVSRIRTEHFPLTLESARPSHTSQYLCASRWAGGTEAFFGQGTRLTVV.

This clonotype was counted a few times. This chain uses TRBV20-1 with TRBJ1-2, with D unresolved. Trimming shortened V by 3 bases and J by 2 bases, and 7 bases separated the two germline ends. The V gene's germline CDR1 is DFQATT and CDR2 SNEGSKA (reference sequence). The CDR3 spans 12 residues. The CDR3 reads CSARIGNYGYTF. The CDR3 nucleotides are TGCAGTGCTAGGATTGGAAACTATGGCTACACCTTC.

This clonotype was observed a handful of times. This chain connects TRBV29-1 to TRBJ2-7; 8 positions match TRBD2. The germline CDR1 and CDR2 sequences are SQVTM and ANQGSEA. The CDR3 has 12 amino acids. V shed 5 bases, J shed 2 bases, and the junction held 2 bases outside the gene matches. The chain's CDR3 is CSVTGLAYEQYF. The CDR3 DNA reads as TGCAGCGTTACGGGACTAGCCTACGAGCAGTACTTC.

This clonotype was seen a handful of times. V gene TRBV20-1 combines with J gene TRBJ2-3; D gene uncertain. Germline V lookup: CDR1 DFQATT, CDR2 SNEGSKA (reference sequence). CDR3 length: 16 residues. V was pared by 6 bases and J by 3 bases, with 22 bases between. The CDR3 nucleotides read TGCAGTGCCCGGCGACTGGGCGGTCAGGTGACAGATACGCAGTATTTT. Its protein is CSARRLGGQVTDTQYF.

The J gene is TRBJ2-1, the V gene TRBV7-2; tentatively, D is TRBD2 (5 bases). The CDR3 is 16 residues long. Germline CDR1 SGHTA, CDR2 FQGNSA. The V end lost 5 bases, the J end lost 1 base, and 15 bases lay between the germline ends. The CDR3 sequence is CASSISATGSYNEQFF. The CDR3 DNA reads as TGTGCCAGCAGCATTAGCGCTACCGGGTCCTACAATGAGCAGTTCTTC.

The chain recombines TRBV7-2 with TRBJ2-5; 10 bases are a match to TRBD2. Germline V CDR1 and CDR2: SGHTA, FQGNSA. This CDR3 comprises 14 residues. J was trimmed by 5 bases and V by 2 bases; bases with no gene match: 2. The CDR3 is CASSLQLAGETQYF. CDR3 DNA: TGTGCCAGCAGCTTACAACTAGCGGGGGAGACCCAGTACTTC.

The chain employs TRBV29-1 and TRBJ2-7; D may be TRBD2 (7 bases). There are 13 residues in the CDR3. Germline CDR1 reads SQVTM; CDR2 reads ANQGSEA. With 7 bases removed from V and 3 bases from J, the gap between germline ends came to 16 bases. CDR3 loop: CSAGGGASYEQYF. DNA for the CDR3: TGCAGCGCTGGTGGGGGGGCGAGCTACGAGCAGTACTTC.

This clonotype occurred many times. This chain joins TRBV20-1 and TRBJ2-1; a possible D gene is TRBD2 (6 bases). This CDR3 comprises 14 residues. Between the trimmed V and J ends, which lost 4 bases and 4 bases, there was a span of 14 bases. The germline gives CDR1 DFQATT, CDR2 SNEGSKA (reference sequence). DNA for the CDR3: TGCAGTGCTATGGGGAGGAGTGCTTACAATGAGCAGTTCTTC. Translating gives CSAMGRSAYNEQFF.